The 4 T cell receptor beta chains below come from one sample, sequenced in a study of identical twins (TCRdb year 2016). The library was produced with 5' RACE. Sequencing instrument: Illumina HiSeq 2000. TCRdb reworked the public reads: Q25 trimming with fastp, MiXCR clone assembly, productive beta chains retained. Entries that share a CDR3 protein sequence are merged under the most common genes and DNA. The sample table holds around 250,000 distinct CDR3 sequences, of which over 9.5% were seen once. The top ten hold around 4% of the sample. The sample was also linked to a second study, of yellow fever vaccine responses in identical twins.

The specimen sequenced was memory (CD45RO+) T cells sorted from blood. The cell subset or site label corresponds to: CD45RO+ enriched T cells. These receptor sequences come from a young woman in good health.

The V call is TRBV12-3 or TRBV12-4, the J call TRBJ2-5, with D perhaps matching TRBD1 (8 bases). V lost 4 bases and J lost 5, with 20 bases in between. CDR3 length equals 16 residues. CDR3 in amino acids: CASSWWGQAGEETQYF. The CDR3 DNA is TGTGCCAGCAGTTGGTGGGGACAGGCGGGGGAGGAGACCCAGTACTTC.

The chain has TRBV25-1 and TRBJ2-5; TRBD2 matches at 11 bases. Per germline, CDR1 MGHDK and CDR2 SYGVNS. Trimming removed 2 bases from V and 4 bases from J; junction bases left unmatched: 3. The CDR3 is 15 amino acids. The CDR3 region has the DNA TGTGCCAGCAGTGAAAATCTAGCGGGGGGAGAGACCCAGTACTTC. Encoded protein: CASSENLAGGETQYF.

The chain uses TRBV5-1 and TRBJ2-7; 7 bases align to TRBD2. The CDR3 runs to 13 residues. The germline V gene has CDR1 SGHRS and CDR2 YFSETQ. Trimming cost V 4 bases and J 4 bases; bases outside gene matches: 5. The chain's CDR3 is CASSVGEGYEQYF. DNA for the CDR3: TGCGCCAGCAGCGTCGGGGAGGGATACGAGCAGTACTTC.

This clonotype was seen a handful of times. The chain uses TRBV15 and TRBJ2-1; D not resolved. V was shortened by 4 bases and J by 2 bases, with 3 bases between the two germline ends. CDR1 and CDR2 (germline): LNHNV, YYDKDF (reference sequence). The CDR3 is 12 residues long. The CDR3, as DNA: TGTGCCACCAGCAACACCTACAATGAGCAGTTCTTC. Protein sequence: CATSNTYNEQFF.